This passage covers 14 T cell receptor beta chains from one sample sequenced in a study of CD8 T cells in Susac syndrome (dated by TCRdb to between 2018 and 2021). The library came from the immunoSEQ multiplex PCR assay. RNA was extracted using the RNeasy kit, and roughly 0.5 to 1 microgram was reverse transcribed with random hexamers. The public reads were reanalyzed by TCRdb: fastp trimming at Q25, MiXCR alignment, in-frame beta chains only. One record per CDR3 amino acid sequence lists the most common genes and DNA. The sample includes 250,000 to 300,000 distinct CDR3 sequences, with approximately 85% observed a single time. Clones ranked in the top ten supply 0.21% of the sample. Sequenced: CD8+ T cells from PBMCs. These TCRs come from a human donor with multiple sclerosis.

The chain has TRBV6-2 or TRBV6-3 and TRBJ1-5; weak D call: TRBD1 (5 bases). CDR3 length: 15 residues. V was pared by 8 bases and J by 0 bases, with 14 bases between. Per the germline V gene, CDR1 is MNHEY and CDR2 is SVGEGT. CDR3 bases: TGTGCCAGCGGTGCGGGACTTTATAGCAATCAGCCCCAGCATTTT. This sequence encodes CASGAGLYSNQPQHF.

The V gene is TRBV27, the J gene TRBJ2-7, with D hard to call. CDR3 length: 15 residues. V gave up 2 bases and J gave up 0 bases, with 11 bases separating them. Germline V gene data show CDR1 as MNHEY and CDR2 as SMNVEV (reference sequence). CDR3 amino acids: CASSLTFRDSYEQYF. The CDR3 DNA reads as TGTGCCAGCAGTTTAACCTTCCGTGACTCCTACGAGCAGTACTTC.

The V gene is TRBV28, the J gene TRBJ1-1, with D tentatively TRBD1 (5 bases). The CDR3 covers 14 residues. Germline loops: CDR1 MDHEN, CDR2 SYDVKM. V was cut by 5 bases and J by 4 bases, with 14 bases left in between. CDR3 sequence reads: CASSGIGGGTEAFF. DNA of the CDR3: TGTGCCAGCAGTGGGATAGGCGGGGGCACTGAAGCTTTCTTT.

The genes are TRBV25-1 and TRBJ1-1, with D possibly being TRBD1 (6 bases). This CDR3 comprises 13 residues. Deletions cut 7 bases from V and 3 bases from J, with 12 bases between. The germline V gene encodes CDR1 MGHDK and CDR2 SYGVNS. The CDR3 protein is CASNYRDDTEAFF. As DNA, the CDR3 is TGTGCCAGCAACTACAGGGACGACACTGAAGCTTTCTTT.

J is TRBJ2-7 and V is TRBV12-3 or TRBV12-4; TRBD2 matches at 7 bases. Trimming took 5 bases from V and 3 from J; bases not matched to a gene: 16. The CDR3 has 17 residues. CDR3 sequence: CASSPEGLPPPGYEQYF. The CDR3 DNA follows: TGTGCCAGCAGTCCAGAGGGACTACCTCCTCCGGGCTACGAGCAGTACTTC.

The chain has TRBV28 and TRBJ1-1; D is perhaps TRBD1 (5 bases). Trimming pared 6 bases from V and 9 bases from J, leaving 11 bases between. Germline lookup yields CDR1 MDHEN and CDR2 SYDVKM. The CDR3 spans 11 residues. The CDR3, as DNA: TGTGCCAGCAGATTTGGGGGAAAAGCTTTCTTT. Its protein product is CASRFGGKAFF.

The chain couples TRBV20-1 to TRBJ2-5, with D maybe TRBD1 (5 bases). Trimming pared 0 bases from V and 1 base from J, leaving 9 bases between. Per germline, CDR1 DFQATT and CDR2 SNEGSKA (reference sequence). This CDR3 spans 14 amino acids. This CDR3 reads CSARDLTVQETQYF. CDR3 DNA sequence: TGCAGTGCTAGAGATCTGACAGTCCAAGAGACCCAGTACTTC.

The chain links TRBV29-1 to TRBJ1-1, with 8 bases fitting TRBD1. With V trimmed by 0 bases and J by 4 bases, 1 base remained unmatched. CDR3 length: 13 residues. Germline loops: CDR1 SQVTM, CDR2 ANQGSEA. This chain's CDR3 is CSVEEDRATEAFF. CDR3 nucleotides: TGCAGCGTTGAAGAGGACAGGGCCACTGAAGCTTTCTTT.

The rearrangement links TRBV27 to TRBJ2-1, with D possibly TRBD2 on 6 matching bases. CDR3 length equals 11 residues. The germline V gene encodes CDR1 MNHEY and CDR2 SMNVEV (reference sequence). Trimming took 7 bases from V and 10 from J, leaving 11 bases between them. The chain's CDR3 is CASTGGLEQFF. For the CDR3, the DNA is TGTGCCAGCACCGGGGGATTGGAGCAGTTCTTC.

The chain is built from TRBV20-1 and TRBJ2-4; TRBD1 might be the D (5 bases). This CDR3 has 14 residues. Germline CDR1 DFQATT, CDR2 SNEGSKA (reference sequence). Trimming cost V 0 bases and J 5 bases, with 11 bases left between them. CDR3 amino acids: CSAREPTTENIQYF. In nucleotides, the CDR3 is TGCAGTGCTAGAGAGCCTACGACAGAAAACATTCAGTACTTC.

The chain carries TRBV29-1 and TRBJ2-7; D ambiguous. Trimming stripped 5 bases from V and 1 base from J, with 6 bases between. The CDR3 is 11 residues long. The germline V gene has CDR1 SQVTM and CDR2 ANQGSEA. CDR3 in amino acids: CSVLRSYEQYF. In DNA, the CDR3 is TGCAGCGTTCTGCGGTCCTACGAGCAGTACTTC.

The chain is built from TRBV6-6 and TRBJ2-1; 7 positions agree with TRBD2. V was clipped by 2 bases and J by 4 bases; unmatched bases: 8. This CDR3 has 16 amino acids. Germline CDR1 is MNHNY and CDR2 is SVGAGI (reference sequence). The DNA of the CDR3 is TGTGCCAGCAGTTACGTCCGGGACTACCTGTACAATGAGCAGTTCTTC. As protein: CASSYVRDYLYNEQFF.

The V and J genes are TRBV28 and TRBJ2-7; 9 nucleotides agree with TRBD2. Germline loops: CDR1 MDHEN, CDR2 SYDVKM. V shed 7 bases, J shed 7 bases, and the junction held 11 bases outside the gene matches. CDR3 length: 14 residues. The CDR3: CASTYSGSLDEQYF. CDR3 DNA sequence: TGTGCCAGCACATATAGCGGGAGCCTGGATGAGCAGTACTTC.

The V gene is TRBV11-2, the J gene TRBJ1-6; D not certain. With 1 base removed from V and 0 bases from J, the gap between germline ends came to 7 bases. The CDR3 has 16 amino acids. Per the germline V gene, CDR1 is SGHAT and CDR2 is FQNNGV. CDR3 region: CASSLVPSSYNSPLHF. CDR3 in DNA: TGTGCCAGCAGCTTAGTTCCTAGCTCCTATAATTCACCCCTCCACTTT.